The 7 T cell receptor beta chains presented below share a single source sample, sequenced in a study of blood T cell repertoires in COVID-19. The data were produced by immunoSEQ multiplex PCR, yet TCRdb's version contains in-frame clones alone and is incomplete. Of about 190,000 clones in the sample, about 85% were seen once. Input material: PBMCs or T cells enriched from blood (not recorded which). All receptors derive from a woman aged 40-49 years in a cohort exposed to, infected with or recovered from COVID-19 (not recorded which).

The chain uses TRBV6-6 and TRBJ1-1, with TRBD1 matching over 7 bases. V lost 5 bases and J lost 7; bases outside the gene matches: 16. Germline loops: CDR1 MNHNY, CDR2 SVGAGI (reference sequence). The CDR3 sequence is 16 residues long. DNA of the CDR3: TGTGCCAGCAGTACGGCCCCCGGGACAGCTTATGGTGAAGCTTTCTTT. Translated, it gives CASSTAPGTAYGEAFF.

This rearrangement joins TRBV28 to TRBJ2-2, with 10 bases that match TRBD1. V dropped 4 bases and J dropped 6; count of bases not matched to a gene: 11. Looked up from germline, CDR1 is MDHEN and CDR2 is SYDVKM. The CDR3 spans 17 residues. The CDR3 loop reads CASSSPGTGERAGELFF. The DNA for the CDR3 is TGTGCCAGCAGTTCCCCCGGGACAGGGGAAAGGGCCGGGGAGCTGTTTTTT.

The gene calls are TRBV18 and TRBJ2-2, with a weak D call TRBD1 (5 bases). This CDR3 is built from 17 residues. CDR1 is KGHSH, CDR2 LQKENI, per germline. Deletions cut 3 bases from V and 5 bases from J, with 19 bases between. The CDR3 loop reads CASSPSREGMRTGELFF. CDR3 bases: TGTGCCAGCTCACCCTCCAGGGAAGGTATGAGGACCGGGGAGCTGTTTTTT. The full variable domain, its missing parts supplied by reference TRBV18 and TRBJ2-2, is NAGVMQNPRHLVRRRGQEARLRCSPMKGHSHVYWYRQLPEEGLKFMVYLQKENIIDESGMPKERFSAEFPKEGPSILRIQQVVRGDSAAYFCASSPSREGMRTGELFFGEGSRLTVL.

The chain couples TRBV24-1 to TRBJ1-4; 7 bases are shared with TRBD1. This CDR3 comprises 17 residues. J was trimmed by 5 bases and V by 2 bases; bases with no gene match: 10. The germline gives CDR1 KGHDR, CDR2 SFDVKD. This CDR3 is CATSDSRVQGRNEKLFF. Written as DNA, the CDR3 is TGTGCCACCAGTGATTCCCGGGTACAGGGGCGAAATGAAAAACTGTTTTTT.

V and J are TRBV7-9 and TRBJ2-7, with D tentatively TRBD1 (6 bases). The CDR3 is 17 residues long. The germline V gene has CDR1 SEHNR and CDR2 FQNEAQ (reference sequence). Trimming took off 4 bases at V and 3 bases at J, with 22 bases between the two ends. The CDR3 coding sequence is TGTGCCAGCAGCTCCACCAGGGGCGACAGGTCCCTCTACGAGCAGTACTTC. Its protein product is CASSSTRGDRSLYEQYF.

This chain uses TRBV5-1 with TRBJ2-5; a weak D match, TRBD2 (5 bases). Germline loops: CDR1 SGHRS, CDR2 YFSETQ. The length of the CDR3 is 15 residues. Trimming shortened V by 3 bases and J by 5 bases, and 17 bases separated the two germline ends. The CDR3: CASSSTSGLAETQYF. The CDR3 region has the DNA TGCGCCAGCAGCTCCACTAGTGGGTTAGCGGAGACCCAGTACTTC.

This sequence joins TRBV4-1 and TRBJ1-1; tentative D call: TRBD1 (6 bases). The CDR3 runs to 15 residues. CDR1 and CDR2 from the germline V gene are MGHRA and YSYEKL. V dropped 4 bases and J dropped 6 bases, with 18 bases sitting between them. CDR3 residues: CASSPITGMSAEAFF. The CDR3 bases are TGCGCCAGCAGCCCAATCACAGGGATGAGCGCTGAAGCTTTCTTT.